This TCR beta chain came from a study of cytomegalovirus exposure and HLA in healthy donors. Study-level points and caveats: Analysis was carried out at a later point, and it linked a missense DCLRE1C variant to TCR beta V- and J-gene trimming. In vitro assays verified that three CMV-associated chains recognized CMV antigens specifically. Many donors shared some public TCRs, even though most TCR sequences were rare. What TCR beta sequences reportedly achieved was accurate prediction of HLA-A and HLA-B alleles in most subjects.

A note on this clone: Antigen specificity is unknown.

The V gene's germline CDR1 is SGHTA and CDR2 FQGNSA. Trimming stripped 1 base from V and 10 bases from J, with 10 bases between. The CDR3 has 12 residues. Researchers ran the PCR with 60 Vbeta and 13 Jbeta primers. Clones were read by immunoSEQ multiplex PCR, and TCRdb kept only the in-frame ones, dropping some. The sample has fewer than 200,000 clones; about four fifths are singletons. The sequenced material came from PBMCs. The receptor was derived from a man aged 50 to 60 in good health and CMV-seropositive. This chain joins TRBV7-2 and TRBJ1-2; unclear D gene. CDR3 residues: CASSLEVGVYTF. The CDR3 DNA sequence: TGTGCCAGCAGCTTAGAGGTCGGGGTCTACACCTTC.